The sequence of this T cell receptor (beta chain) was determined in a study of T cell responses to AZD1222 COVID-19 vaccine. Germline V gene data show CDR1 as SGHRS and CDR2 as YFSETQ. The CDR3 contains 16 residues. With 0 bases removed from V and 3 bases from J, the gap between germline ends came to 14 bases. Assay used: immunoSEQ multiplex PCR; TCRdb lists only in-frame clones, some missing. Found here are 98,000 or so clones, around nine tenths of them singletons; the top ten hold roughly 15%. The chain couples TRBV5-1 to TRBJ2-3, with D maybe TRBD1 (6 bases). This receptor was identified in an adult who received the AZD1222 COVID-19 vaccine. The input for sequencing was peripheral blood, taken 28 days after the second AZD1222 dose. Here the CDR3 DNA reads TGCGCCAGCAGCTTGGGGGTACAGGGTGTGACAGATACGCAGTATTTT. Translating gives CASSLGVQGVTDTQYF.